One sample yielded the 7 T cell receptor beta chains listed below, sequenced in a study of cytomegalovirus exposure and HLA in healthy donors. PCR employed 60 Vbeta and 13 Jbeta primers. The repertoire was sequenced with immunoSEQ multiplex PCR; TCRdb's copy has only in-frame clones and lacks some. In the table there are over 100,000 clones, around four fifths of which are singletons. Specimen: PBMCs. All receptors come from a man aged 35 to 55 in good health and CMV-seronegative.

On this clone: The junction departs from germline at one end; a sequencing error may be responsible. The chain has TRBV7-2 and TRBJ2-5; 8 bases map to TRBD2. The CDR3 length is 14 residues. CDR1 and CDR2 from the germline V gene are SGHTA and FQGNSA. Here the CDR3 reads CASSYTSGQGTQYF. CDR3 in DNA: TGTGCCAGCAGCTATACTAGCGGACAAGGGACCCAGTACTTC. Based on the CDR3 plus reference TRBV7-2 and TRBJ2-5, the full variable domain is GAGVSQSPSNKVTEKGKDVELRCDPISGHTALYWYRQSLGQGLEFLIYFQGNSAPDKSGLPSDRFSAERTGGSVSTLTIQRTQQEDSAVYLCASSYTSGQGTQYFGPGTRLLVL.

CDR3 bases: TGCGCCAGCAGCCAAGAAACGGGGGGGACTTATATGGATGAGCAGTTCTTC. This gives the protein CASSQETGGTYMDEQFF. The chain has TRBV4-1 and TRBJ2-1, with 8 bases that match TRBD2. This CDR3 is built from 17 residues. CDR1 and CDR2 from the germline V gene are MGHRA and YSYEKL. V lost 0 bases and J lost 8; bases outside the gene matches: 12.

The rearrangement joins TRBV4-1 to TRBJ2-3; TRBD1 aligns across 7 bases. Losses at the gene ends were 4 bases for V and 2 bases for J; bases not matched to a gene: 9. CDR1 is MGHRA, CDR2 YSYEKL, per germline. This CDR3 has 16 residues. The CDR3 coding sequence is TGCGCCAGCAGCCCGGGGACAGTCTCCGACACAGATACGCAGTATTTT. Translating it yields CASSPGTVSDTDTQYF.

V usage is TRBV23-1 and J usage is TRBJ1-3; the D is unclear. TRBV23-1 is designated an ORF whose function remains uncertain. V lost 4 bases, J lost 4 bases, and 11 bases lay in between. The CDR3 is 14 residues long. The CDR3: CASSLSGQGNTIYF. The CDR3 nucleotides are TGCGCCAGCAGTCTATCTGGGCAGGGAAACACCATATATTTT.

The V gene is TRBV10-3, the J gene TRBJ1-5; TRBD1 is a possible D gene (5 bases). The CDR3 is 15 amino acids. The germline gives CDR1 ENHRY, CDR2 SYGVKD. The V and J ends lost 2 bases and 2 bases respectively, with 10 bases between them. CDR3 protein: CAISEGTLGNQPQHF. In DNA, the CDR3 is TGTGCCATCAGTGAGGGGACTCTGGGCAATCAGCCCCAGCATTTT.

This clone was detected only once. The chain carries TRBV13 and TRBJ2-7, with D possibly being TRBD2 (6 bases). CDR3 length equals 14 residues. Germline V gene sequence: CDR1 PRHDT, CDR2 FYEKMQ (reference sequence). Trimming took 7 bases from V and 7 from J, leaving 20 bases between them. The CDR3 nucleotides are TGTGCCAGCACCGCCCGGGCGGGCCGGGGGGAGCAGTACTTC. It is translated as CASTARAGRGEQYF.

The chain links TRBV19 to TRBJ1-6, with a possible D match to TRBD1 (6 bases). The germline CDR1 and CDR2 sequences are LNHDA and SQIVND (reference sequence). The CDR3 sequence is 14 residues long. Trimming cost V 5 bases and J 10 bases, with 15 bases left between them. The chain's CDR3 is CASSPRAGESPLHF. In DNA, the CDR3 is TGTGCCAGTAGTCCCAGGGCAGGGGAGTCACCCCTCCACTTT.